A single sample gave rise to the 13 T cell receptor beta chains below, sequenced in a study of cytomegalovirus exposure and HLA in healthy donors. With 60 Vbeta and 13 Jbeta primers, the PCR was carried out. Repertoires were generated with immunoSEQ multiplex PCR, while TCRdb's copy carries only in-frame clones and drops some. Altogether around 110,000 clones are present, roughly 9.9% being singletons, with the ten largest covering 3%. Source material: PBMCs. These receptors all come from a man younger than 45 in good health and CMV-seronegative.

This clone was seen a handful of times. The V gene is TRBV6-1, the J gene TRBJ1-1; the D is unclear. Trimming pared 4 bases from V and 8 bases from J, leaving 8 bases between. The V gene's germline CDR1 is MNHNS and CDR2 SASEGT. This CDR3 region has 11 residues. CDR3 in DNA: TGTGCCAGCAGTGGGAACAGAGAAGCTTTCTTT. Translating it yields CASSGNREAFF.

In this sample, this clone turned up a few times. The V and J genes are TRBV2 and TRBJ1-1; D uncertain. The CDR3 is 13 amino acids. V was clipped by 4 bases and J by 0 bases, with 6 bases between them. The germline CDR1 and CDR2 sequences are SNHLY and FYNNEI. The CDR3 loop reads CASSATVNTEAFF. CDR3 in DNA: TGTGCCAGCAGTGCCACAGTGAACACTGAAGCTTTCTTT. The whole variable domain, filled in from reference TRBV2 and TRBJ1-1, reads EPEVTQTPSHQVTQMGQEVILRCVPISNHLYFYWYRQILGQKVEFLVSFYNNEISEKSEIFDDQFSVERPDGSNFTLKIRSTKLEDSAMYFCASSATVNTEAFFGQGTRLTVV.

This clone was observed a single time. The junction departs from germline at one end; a sequencing error may be responsible. The chain employs TRBV7-7 and TRBJ1-3, with TRBD1 as a possible D gene (6 bases). The germline V gene encodes CDR1 SSHAT and CDR2 FNYEAQ (reference sequence). The length of the CDR3 is 15 residues. The CDR3: CASSQGTGSGNTIYF. The CDR3 DNA reads as TGTGCTAGCAGCCAGGGGACCGGCTCTGGAAACACCATATATTTT.

The chain has TRBV11-2 and TRBJ1-2; possibly TRBD1 for D (6 bases). The germline V gene encodes CDR1 SGHAT and CDR2 FQNNGV. V lost 4 bases to trimming and J lost 2 bases, with 14 bases between them. This CDR3 contains 15 residues. The CDR3: CASSSPGHLNYGYTF. CDR3 DNA sequence: TGTGCCAGCAGCTCCCCGGGACACCTCAACTATGGCTACACCTTC.

The chain has TRBV28 and TRBJ2-7; weak D call: TRBD1 (5 bases). V gave up 1 base and J gave up 2 bases, with 15 bases separating them. Per germline, CDR1 MDHEN and CDR2 SYDVKM. The CDR3 has 16 amino acids. The CDR3 DNA is TGTGCCAGCAGTTTATTTGGCCAGGGCAGCGCCTACGAGCAGTACTTC. This gives the protein CASSLFGQGSAYEQYF.

This clone was observed a handful of times. V gene TRBV5-8 combines with J gene TRBJ1-1; TRBD1 might be the D (6 bases). The CDR3 totals 18 residues. The V and J ends lost 4 bases and 1 base respectively, with 23 bases between them. Germline V gene data show CDR1 as SGHTS and CDR2 as YDEGEE. The CDR3 DNA reads TGTGCCAGCAGCCTCTGGCGGGGGGCGGGAACGGAGAACACTGAAGCTTTCTTT. Protein: CASSLWRGAGTENTEAFF.

The J gene is TRBJ2-5, the V gene TRBV30, with D perhaps TRBD1 (6 bases). The ends were cut back, 5 bases at V and 2 bases at J, with 12 bases in the middle. The V gene's germline CDR1 is GTSNPN and CDR2 SVGIG (reference sequence). This CDR3 region has 13 residues. DNA of the CDR3: TGTGCCTGGGGCCTACAGGGTCAAGAGACCCAGTACTTC. This sequence encodes CAWGLQGQETQYF.

The CDR3 nucleotides are TGTGCCAGCAGCGAGGGGGTTCGACAGGGTATAGGTGAAAAACTGTTTTTT. Translating it yields CASSEGVRQGIGEKLFF. The V gene is TRBV9, the J gene TRBJ1-4; 7 bases align to TRBD1. The V gene end was trimmed by 3 bases and the J gene end by 7 bases; junction bases not matched to a gene: 15. There are 17 residues in the CDR3. CDR1 and CDR2 (germline): SGDLS, YYNGEE. Full variable domain (remainder filled in from reference TRBV9 and TRBJ1-4): DSGVTQTPKHLITATGQRVTLRCSPRSGDLSVYWYQQSLDQGLQFLIQYYNGEERAKGNILERFSAQQFPDLHSELNLSSLELGDSALYFCASSEGVRQGIGEKLFFGSGTQLSVL.

This clone was recorded a few times. The rearrangement joins TRBV11-2 to TRBJ2-7, with D tentatively TRBD2 (6 bases). This CDR3 is built from 16 residues. Germline V gives CDR1 SGHAT, CDR2 FQNNGV. V was pared by 3 bases and J by 0 bases, with 15 bases between. The CDR3: CASSFPTGVISYEQYF. The CDR3 region has the DNA TGTGCCAGCAGCTTTCCGACGGGGGTGATCTCCTACGAGCAGTACTTC.

This clone has a handful of counts. The chain employs TRBV11-2 and TRBJ2-7; D might be TRBD1 (6 bases). Per the germline V gene, CDR1 is SGHAT and CDR2 is FQNNGV. CDR3 length equals 15 residues. The ends were cut back, 1 base at V and 0 bases at J, with 10 bases in the middle. DNA of the CDR3: TGTGCCAGCAGCTTAGGGCAGGGGCACTCCTACGAGCAGTACTTC. This translates into CASSLGQGHSYEQYF.

The genes are TRBV28 and TRBJ2-3, with TRBD2 matching 8 bases. Germline values: CDR1 MDHEN, CDR2 SYDVKM. J gave up 6 bases and V 7 bases, and 27 bases lay outside the gene matches. The CDR3 runs 20 residues. The CDR3 coding sequence is TGTGCCAGCAACGCAGGGGCATTGGGGATTGGCGGGAGGAATCGGGATACGCAGTATTTT. Translating gives CASNAGALGIGGRNRDTQYF.

This clone was counted a few times. The chain joins TRBV5-1 to TRBJ2-7, with TRBD1 identical over 7 bases. J gave up 4 bases and V 0 bases, and 10 bases lay outside the gene matches. This CDR3 is built from 16 residues. The germline V gene has CDR1 SGHRS and CDR2 YFSETQ. CDR3 nucleotide sequence: TGCGCCAGCAGCTTGGGGGGCGGACAGGCTATATACGAGCAGTACTTC. It codes for CASSLGGGQAIYEQYF.

This clone has only a few counts. The chain links TRBV7-8 to TRBJ1-1; D is ambiguous. Germline CDR1 SGHVS, CDR2 FQNEAQ. The CDR3 length is 14 residues. V lost 5 bases and J 0 bases, leaving 10 bases between the germline ends. CDR3 protein: CASSPARVNTEAFF. The CDR3 DNA reads as TGTGCCAGCAGCCCCGCCCGGGTGAACACTGAAGCTTTCTTT.